These 8 T cell receptor beta chains came from one sample sequenced in a study of technical replicates of blood from a handful of donors. TCRdb keeps only in-frame clones here, not all; method: immunoSEQ multiplex PCR. The sample carries under 90,000 clones, 85% to 95% recorded once. Material: T cells isolated from PBMCs. These TCRs come from a human donor in good health.

The chain recombines TRBV7-2 with TRBJ2-5; D is unresolved. Germline assignment: CDR1 SGHTA and CDR2 FQGNSA. Trimming took 1 base from V and 10 from J, leaving 10 bases between them. The CDR3 runs 12 residues. CDR3 nucleotide sequence: TGTGCCAGCAGCTTAGAACTCTCGGGCCAGTACTTC. Encoded protein: CASSLELSGQYF. The full variable domain, in which reference TRBV7-2 and TRBJ2-5 provide the parts outside the CDR3, is GAGVSQSPSNKVTEKGKDVELRCDPISGHTALYWYRQSLGQGLEFLIYFQGNSAPDKSGLPSDRFSAERTGGSVSTLTIQRTQQEDSAVYLCASSLELSGQYFGPGTRLLVL.

The rearrangement uses TRBV20-1 and TRBJ2-7, with TRBD1 as a possible D gene (5 bases). CDR3 length equals 11 residues. Germline CDR1 is DFQATT and CDR2 is SNEGSKA (reference sequence). Trimming took off 3 bases at V and 4 bases at J, with 7 bases between the two ends. The CDR3 coding sequence is TGCAGTGCTAGCGACAGTTACGAGCAGTACTTC. Protein product: CSASDSYEQYF.

The V and J genes are TRBV7-8 and TRBJ1-2; TRBD1 agrees at 8 bases. This CDR3 is 11 amino acids long. Trimming at V came to 6 bases and at J to 14 bases, leaving 8 bases not matched to a gene. Germline V CDR1 and CDR2: SGHVS, FQNEAQ. For the CDR3, the DNA is TGTGCCAGCAGTCAGGGACAGGTGAGGACCTTC. Translation: CASSQGQVRTF.

The gene calls are TRBV10-3 and TRBJ2-5, with 9 bases identical to TRBD1. The J call may be in error: the DNA end matches TRBJ2-7 better. The CDR3 is 14 residues long. In germline, CDR1 is ENHRY, CDR2 SYGVKD. The CDR3 DNA sequence: TGTGCCATTGGATCGGGACAGGGTCCTTACGAGCAGTACTTC. Translated: CAIGSGQGPYEQYF.

V and J are TRBV11-2 and TRBJ1-2; D is unresolved. CDR1 is SGHAT and CDR2 is FQNNGV in the germline V gene. V lost 4 bases, J lost 8 bases, and 11 bases lay in between. The CDR3 extends over 12 amino acids. The CDR3 bases are TGTGCCAGCAGCTCGGAGGGTGTCGGCTACACCTTC. Its translation is CASSSEGVGYTF.

This chain links TRBV4-1 with TRBJ1-4, with a tentative D call TRBD1 (5 bases). V was pared by 1 base and J by 3 bases, with 18 bases between. This CDR3 region has 18 residues. CDR1 MGHRA and CDR2 YSYEKL come from the germline V gene. DNA for the CDR3: TGCGCCAGCAGCCAAGTAGGGGAAAGTGTTCCGGCTAATGAAAAACTGTTTTTT. Protein: CASSQVGESVPANEKLFF.

The chain carries TRBV28 and TRBJ1-5; 7 bases match TRBD1. The germline V gene has CDR1 MDHEN and CDR2 SYDVKM. The CDR3 loop spans 15 amino acids. After removal of 5 bases from V and 0 bases from J, the junction contained 4 bases not matched to a gene. CDR3 coding DNA: TGTGCCAGCAGTCCGGGACAGTATAGCAATCAGCCCCAGCATTTT. Protein product: CASSPGQYSNQPQHF.

The genes are TRBV5-1 and TRBJ2-7; maybe TRBD2 (6 bases). Trimming shortened V by 7 bases and J by 3 bases, and 20 bases separated the two germline ends. CDR1 is SGHRS, CDR2 YFSETQ, per germline. This CDR3 contains 15 residues. Here the CDR3 DNA reads TGCGCCAGCGGACTATCTGGGGGTCGGAGCTACGAGCAGTACTTC. This translates into CASGLSGGRSYEQYF.